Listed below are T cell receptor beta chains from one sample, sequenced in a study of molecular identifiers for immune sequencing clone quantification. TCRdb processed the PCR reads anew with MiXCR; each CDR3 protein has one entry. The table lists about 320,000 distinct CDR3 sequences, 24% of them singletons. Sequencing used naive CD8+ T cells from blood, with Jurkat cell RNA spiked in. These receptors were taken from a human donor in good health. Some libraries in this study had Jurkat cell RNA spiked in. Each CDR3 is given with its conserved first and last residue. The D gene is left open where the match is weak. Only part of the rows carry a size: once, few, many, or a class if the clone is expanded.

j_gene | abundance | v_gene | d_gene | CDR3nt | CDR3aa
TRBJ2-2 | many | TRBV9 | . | TGTGCCAGCAGCGTAGTTGGGGTTCCCGGGGAGCTGTTTTTT | CASSVVGVPGELFF
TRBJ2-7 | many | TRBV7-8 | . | TGTGCCAGCAGCTTAGTGCTAGTTGCCTACGAGCAGTACTTC | CASSLVLVAYEQYF
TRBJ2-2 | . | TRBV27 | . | TGTGCCAGCAGTTTACTGTCCTCCGCCGGGGAGCTGTTTTTT | CASSLLSSAGELFF
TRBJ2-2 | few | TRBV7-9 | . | TGTGCCAGCAGCCCCTTCGGAGACGGGGAGCTGTTTTTT | CASSPFGDGELFF
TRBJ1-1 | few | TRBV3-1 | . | TGTGCCAGCAGCCAAGGGGGGGGCTACACTGAAGCTTTCTTT | CASSQGGGYTEAFF
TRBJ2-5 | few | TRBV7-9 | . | TGTGCCAGCAGCAAGGACCTTCAAGAGACCCAGTACTTC | CASSKDLQETQYF
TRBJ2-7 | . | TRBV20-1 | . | TGCAGTGCAAATGAAGGAGCTACCTACGAGCAGTACTTC | CSANEGATYEQYF
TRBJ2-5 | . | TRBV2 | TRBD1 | TGTGCCAGCAACGAAAGGGATACGACAGGGCCCCGAGAGACCCAGTACTTC | CASNERDTTGPRETQYF
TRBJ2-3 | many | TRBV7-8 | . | TGTGCCAGCAGCTTAATCGGGGCAAGCACAGATACGCAGTATTTT | CASSLIGASTDTQYF
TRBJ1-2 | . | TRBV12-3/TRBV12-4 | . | TGTGCCAGCATTTCGCTGGGGACATTAACCTTC | CASISLGTLTF
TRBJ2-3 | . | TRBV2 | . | TGTGCCAGCAAGTCGGGGCAGGTCACCACAGATACGCAGTATTTT | CASKSGQVTTDTQYF
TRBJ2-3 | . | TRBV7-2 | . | TGTGCCAGCAGCTTAGAAGGGCAGGGATACACAGATACGCAGTATTTT | CASSLEGQGYTDTQYF
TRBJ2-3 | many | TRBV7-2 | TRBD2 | TGTGCCAGCAGCTCGGGGCTTGGTTCGGCGGGGGATCCCATAGATACGCAGTATTTT | CASSSGLGSAGDPIDTQYF